This TCR beta chain was observed in a study of cytomegalovirus exposure and HLA in healthy donors. Researchers ran the PCR with 60 Vbeta and 13 Jbeta primers. Measured with immunoSEQ multiplex PCR; TCRdb has only the in-frame clones, and not every one. The listing records roughly 100,000 clones. This receptor was taken from a man between 40 and 49 years old in good health and CMV-seronegative. What was sequenced was PBMCs.

The DNA for the CDR3 is TGTGCCAGCAGTTTCCCGGGAAGTGGATACGAGCAGTACTTC. Protein sequence: CASSFPGSGYEQYF. The gene calls are TRBV28 and TRBJ2-7, with D tentatively TRBD2 (5 bases). The CDR3 sequence is 14 residues long. V was trimmed by 3 bases and J by 4 bases, leaving 13 bases between them. Germline values: CDR1 MDHEN, CDR2 SYDVKM.